This entry lists 29 T cell receptor beta chains sequenced from one sample in a study of identical twins. TCRdb reprocessed the 5' RACE reads with MiXCR, giving one entry per CDR3 protein. The sample lists 250,000 or so distinct CDR3 sequences, approximately 12% occurring once. This same sample was also part of a study on yellow fever vaccine responses in identical twins.

What was sequenced was memory (CD45RO+) T cells sorted from blood. The receptors were gathered from a woman younger than 30 in good health.

V gene TRBV27 combines with J gene TRBJ1-4; the D is unclear. CDR3 size: 15 residues. V was pared by 6 bases and J by 4 bases, with 15 bases between. CDR1 is MNHEY, CDR2 SMNVEV, per germline (reference sequence). The CDR3 reads CASSLAPVFNEKLFF. The CDR3 DNA reads TGTGCCAGCAGCCTTGCCCCGGTGTTTAATGAAAAACTGTTTTTT.

V and J are TRBV28 and TRBJ2-1; 14 nucleotides match TRBD2. Germline V gene lookup returns CDR1 MDHEN and CDR2 SYDVKM. V lost 1 base, J lost 5 bases, and 1 base stayed unmatched. CDR3 size: 16 residues. The CDR3 nucleotides read TGTGCCAGCAGTTTATTGACTAGCGGGAGGGACAATGAGCAGTTCTTC. It codes for CASSLLTSGRDNEQFF.

The rearrangement links TRBV20-1 to TRBJ2-5; D is perhaps TRBD1 or TRBD2 (5 bases each). The germline V gene has CDR1 DFQATT and CDR2 SNEGSKA (reference sequence). Trimming shortened V by 0 bases and J by 1 base, and 18 bases separated the two germline ends. The length of the CDR3 is 17 residues. CDR3 residues: CSARDWVPGTFQETQYF. The CDR3 DNA reads TGCAGTGCTAGAGATTGGGTCCCCGGGACCTTCCAAGAGACCCAGTACTTC.

This clonotype was seen repeatedly, ten times or more. The chain recombines TRBV5-1 with TRBJ2-3; D perhaps matches TRBD2 (6 bases). The ends were cut back, 0 bases at V and 6 bases at J, with 11 bases in the middle. This CDR3 has 14 residues. Per the germline V gene, CDR1 is SGHRS and CDR2 is YFSETQ. The CDR3 protein is CASSLGGGPDTQYF. The CDR3 coding sequence is TGCGCCAGCAGCTTGGGGGGAGGTCCCGATACGCAGTATTTT. The whole variable domain, filled in from reference TRBV5-1 and TRBJ2-3, reads KAGVTQTPRYLIKTRGQQVTLSCSPISGHRSVSWYQQTPGQGLQFLFEYFSETQRNKGNFPGRFSGRQFSNSRSEMNVSTLELGDSALYLCASSLGGGPDTQYFGPGTRLTVL.

The rearrangement joins TRBV6-1 to TRBJ2-1; D is perhaps TRBD1 or TRBD2 (8 bases each). Trimming cost V 5 bases and J 3 bases, with 14 bases left between them. The CDR3 extends over 15 amino acids. From germline, CDR1 is MNHNS and CDR2 SASEGT. The DNA of the CDR3 is TGTGCCAGCAGTCGGGGGGGACAGGTCTACAATGAGCAGTTCTTC. As protein: CASSRGGQVYNEQFF.

This clonotype was observed a few times. The rearrangement joins TRBV24-1 to TRBJ1-5; possibly TRBD1 for D (5 bases). V dropped 7 bases and J dropped 0 bases, with 15 bases sitting between them. This CDR3 contains 16 residues. CDR1 and CDR2 (germline): KGHDR, SFDVKD. The CDR3 DNA reads TGTGCCACCAGAGAAGAGGGGAACCATAGCAATCAGCCCCAGCATTTT. Translated, it gives CATREEGNHSNQPQHF.

There are many counts of this clonotype. V is TRBV11-2 and J is TRBJ2-3; D not resolved. V shed 1 base and J shed 0 bases, with 20 bases lying between them. The germline V gene encodes CDR1 SGHAT and CDR2 FQNNGV. The CDR3 spans 19 residues. In nucleotides, the CDR3 is TGTGCCAGCAGCTTAGGACGCAACCGCGGCGGCCTTAGCACAGATACGCAGTATTTT. Translated: CASSLGRNRGGLSTDTQYF.

The CDR3 loop reads CSARRDRGEAFF. The CDR3 region has the DNA TGCAGTGCGCGACGGGACAGGGGTGAAGCTTTCTTT. The rearrangement joins TRBV20-1 to TRBJ1-1; TRBD1 matches at 10 bases. Trimming cost V 6 bases and J 7 bases; bases outside gene matches: 5. The CDR3 runs to 12 residues. Germline lookup yields CDR1 DFQATT and CDR2 SNEGSKA (reference sequence).

This chain connects TRBV20-1 to TRBJ1-1; 9 nucleotides align to TRBD1. V shed 6 bases and J 0 bases; nucleotides not matched to a gene: 5. The CDR3 covers 14 residues. Germline V CDR1 and CDR2: DFQATT, SNEGSKA (reference sequence). The CDR3 region has the DNA TGCAGTGCGTGGGACAGGGTGATGAACACTGAAGCTTTCTTT. Its protein product is CSAWDRVMNTEAFF.

The chain has TRBV3-1 and TRBJ2-7; TRBD1 matches 10 bases. V shed 1 base and J 4 bases; nucleotides not matched to a gene: 7. The CDR3 is made up of 16 amino acids. CDR1 is LGHDT, CDR2 YNNKEL, per germline (reference sequence). CDR3 residues: CASSQGQGAELYEQYF. The CDR3 DNA follows: TGTGCCAGCAGCCAAGGACAGGGGGCGGAACTTTACGAGCAGTACTTC.

The sample holds a few counts of this clonotype. This chain uses TRBV3-1 with TRBJ2-3; 7 bases map to TRBD2. The V gene's germline CDR1 is LGHDT and CDR2 YNNKEL (reference sequence). The length of the CDR3 is 15 residues. With 4 bases clipped from V and 4 bases from J, the junction kept 8 bases outside the gene matches. CDR3 sequence reads: CASSLQRGGPDTQYF. As DNA, the CDR3 is TGTGCCAGCAGCCTCCAGCGGGGAGGACCAGATACGCAGTATTTT.

This clonotype came up a few times. The V and J genes are TRBV5-1 and TRBJ2-2, with D perhaps TRBD2 (6 bases). The CDR3 covers 15 residues. Trimming stripped 5 bases from V and 7 bases from J, with 18 bases between. The germline gives CDR1 SGHRS, CDR2 YFSETQ. The DNA for the CDR3 is TGCGCCAGCAGGCCTCAGCAGCCCGGGAGCGGGGAGCTGTTTTTT. Translating it yields CASRPQQPGSGELFF.

The chain has TRBV11-2 and TRBJ1-5, with a weak D call TRBD1 (6 bases). The CDR3 runs 15 residues. Germline loops: CDR1 SGHAT, CDR2 FQNNGV. Trimming stripped 2 bases from V and 6 bases from J, with 14 bases between. The CDR3 is CASSLSRGGSQPQHF. The CDR3 region has the DNA TGTGCCAGCAGCTTATCCAGGGGCGGCAGTCAGCCCCAGCATTTT.

This clonotype was picked up a small number of times. The chain recombines TRBV28 with TRBJ2-2, with TRBD2 matching over 12 bases. V lost 4 bases and J lost 4; bases outside the gene matches: 7. The germline V gene has CDR1 MDHEN and CDR2 SYDVKM. The CDR3 spans 17 residues. Here the CDR3 reads CASSSPSGRALTGELFF. The CDR3 DNA reads TGTGCCAGCAGTTCACCTAGCGGGAGGGCCCTCACCGGGGAGCTGTTTTTT.

This chain links TRBV29-1 with TRBJ2-1; 9 positions match TRBD2. Germline loops: CDR1 SQVTM, CDR2 ANQGSEA. V dropped 6 bases and J dropped 0; count of bases not matched to a gene: 9. The CDR3 length is 16 residues. The CDR3 protein is CSVKLASGNSYNEQFF. CDR3 nucleotide sequence: TGCAGCGTGAAACTCGCTAGCGGGAACTCCTACAATGAGCAGTTCTTC.

This clonotype appeared many times. Germline and junction disagree at one end, which may indicate a read error. The chain uses TRBV6-5 and TRBJ1-2; TRBD1 matches at 7 bases. CDR3 size: 14 residues. CDR1 MNHEY and CDR2 SVGAGI come from the germline V gene. The CDR3: CASSYQGGNDGYTF. The CDR3 DNA reads as TGTGCCAGCAGTTACCAGGGGGGTAACGATGGCTACACCTTC.

The chain links TRBV20-1 to TRBJ2-1; 7 bases map to TRBD2. The J segment lost 1 base and the V segment lost 1 base, leaving 4 bases of the junction unmatched. The V gene's germline CDR1 is DFQATT and CDR2 SNEGSKA (reference sequence). The CDR3 length is 15 residues. The CDR3 nucleotides read TGCAGTGCTAGAGCAGCGGGGATTTCCTACAATGAGCAGTTCTTC. Protein product: CSARAAGISYNEQFF.

This clonotype was seen only a few times. The chain has TRBV4-3 and TRBJ2-2, with 11 nucleotides matching TRBD2. The CDR3 covers 19 residues. V was pared by 3 bases and J by 0 bases, with 9 bases of the junction left unmatched. Germline V gene data show CDR1 as LGHNA and CDR2 as YSLEER. CDR3 nucleotide sequence: TGCGCCAGCAGCCAGGTGATACTAGCGGGGGTTTCGAACACCGGGGAGCTGTTTTTT. Amino acids: CASSQVILAGVSNTGELFF.

CDR3 amino acids: CASRAGTGIHEQFF. The CDR3 DNA reads as TGTGCCAGCAGGGCCGGGACAGGTATACATGAGCAGTTCTTC. The gene calls are TRBV5-4 and TRBJ2-1, with 8 nucleotides matching TRBD1. Germline-derived CDR1 and CDR2 are SGHNT and YYREEE (reference sequence). Trimming cost V 5 bases and J 8 bases; bases outside gene matches: 9. This CDR3 contains 14 residues.

This clonotype was observed at least ten times. The chain joins TRBV15 to TRBJ1-4; 8 positions agree with TRBD1. The CDR3 spans 15 residues. V was clipped by 5 bases and J by 8 bases; unmatched bases: 10. From germline, CDR1 is LNHNV and CDR2 YYDKDF (reference sequence). The CDR3 loop reads CATSGPTGAGEKLFF. DNA for the CDR3: TGTGCCACCAGCGGACCGACAGGGGCCGGGGAAAAACTGTTTTTT.

V is TRBV20-1 and J is TRBJ2-5; possibly TRBD1 for D (6 bases). From germline, CDR1 is DFQATT and CDR2 SNEGSKA (reference sequence). V was shortened by 3 bases and J by 4 bases, with 12 bases between the two germline ends. The CDR3 totals 13 residues. CDR3 nucleotides: TGCAGTGCTAGCGGGGACACTCTAGAGACCCAGTACTTC. Translation gives CSASGDTLETQYF.

This chain uses TRBV20-1 with TRBJ2-5, with 9 bases fitting TRBD1. This CDR3 comprises 15 residues. Germline lookup yields CDR1 DFQATT and CDR2 SNEGSKA (reference sequence). V shed 6 bases, J shed 4 bases, and the junction held 12 bases outside the gene matches. CDR3 loop: CSAKDPGQGGETQYF. The DNA of the CDR3 is TGCAGTGCCAAGGATCCGGGACAGGGCGGAGAGACCCAGTACTTC.

This rearrangement joins TRBV5-1 to TRBJ2-2, with 8 bases aligning to TRBD2. Germline-derived CDR1 and CDR2 are SGHRS and YFSETQ. The CDR3 extends over 15 amino acids. V gave up 0 bases and J gave up 8 bases; unmatched junction bases: 6. CDR3 sequence (DNA): TGCGCCAGCAGCTTGGCCAGCAAGCGGGAGGGGGAGCTGTTTTTT. It encodes CASSLASKREGELFF.

V is TRBV2 and J is TRBJ2-7, with 11 bases matching TRBD2. Germline V lookup: CDR1 SNHLY, CDR2 FYNNEI. V lost 5 bases and J lost 6; bases outside the gene matches: 6. CDR3 length: 14 residues. CDR3 nucleotide sequence: TGTGCCAGCAGTCTGACTAGCGGGACTACCGAGCAGTACTTC. Amino acids: CASSLTSGTTEQYF.

This clonotype has just a few counts. V gene TRBV30 combines with J gene TRBJ2-3; D gene ambiguous. In germline, CDR1 is GTSNPN, CDR2 SVGIG (reference sequence). Trimming took off 3 bases at V and 4 bases at J, with 8 bases between the two ends. The CDR3 covers 12 residues. The CDR3 loop reads CAWRGNPDTQYF. CDR3 nucleotide sequence: TGTGCCTGGAGGGGAAATCCAGATACGCAGTATTTT.

The genes are TRBV6-1 and TRBJ2-4, with D unresolved. Germline loops: CDR1 MNHNS, CDR2 SASEGT. Trimming cost V 0 bases and J 5 bases, with 14 bases left between them. This CDR3 has 16 amino acids. CDR3 sequence reads: CASSEATVLDENIQYF. CDR3 bases: TGTGCCAGCAGTGAAGCCACAGTCCTAGACGAAAACATTCAGTACTTC.

This clonotype was picked up a small number of times. The chain carries TRBV10-2 and TRBJ2-7, with a weak D call TRBD2 (7 bases). The CDR3 is made up of 14 amino acids. The germline V and J ends were trimmed by 2 bases and 4 bases, with 12 bases remaining between them. CDR1 and CDR2 from the germline V gene are WSHSY and SAAADI. The CDR3 spells CASSEVGGLYEQYF. The CDR3 region has the DNA TGCGCCAGCAGTGAGGTCGGGGGGCTGTACGAGCAGTACTTC.

The gene calls are TRBV25-1 and TRBJ2-6; 9 bases match TRBD1. The junction had 8 bases not matched to a gene; V was cut back by 8 bases and J by 0 bases. This CDR3 contains 17 residues. Germline CDR1 reads MGHDK; CDR2 reads SYGVNS. Here the CDR3 reads CASSDRGVNSGANVLTF. The CDR3 DNA is TGTGCCAGCTCCGACAGGGGGGTAAACTCTGGGGCCAACGTCCTGACTTTC.

This clonotype was seen a few times. The genes are TRBV4-2 and TRBJ2-1; TRBD2 matches at 11 bases. Germline CDR1 is LGHNA and CDR2 is YNFKEQ. The CDR3 spans 15 residues. J gave up 6 bases and V 3 bases, and 4 bases lay outside the gene matches. Here the CDR3 reads CASSQGLAEFNEQFF. The DNA of the CDR3 is TGTGCCAGCAGCCAGGGACTAGCGGAATTCAATGAGCAGTTCTTC.